These 23 T cell receptor beta chains came from one sample sequenced in a study of cytomegalovirus exposure and HLA in healthy donors. Vbeta (60) and Jbeta (13) primers were used in the PCR. This table comes from immunoSEQ multiplex PCR, and its TCRdb copy is limited to in-frame clones, with some not included. The sample records approximately 190,000 clones, 78% being singletons. Source material: PBMCs. The source is a woman under 40 in good health and CMV-seropositive.

The V call is TRBV28, the J call TRBJ2-2, with 14 bases aligning to TRBD2. The V gene's germline CDR1 is MDHEN and CDR2 SYDVKM. J lost 5 bases, V lost 8 bases, and 16 bases had no gene match. This CDR3 comprises 19 residues. The CDR3 here is CASVGTSGRIGLGTGELFF. CDR3 bases: TGTGCCAGCGTGGGGACTAGCGGGAGAATAGGCCTGGGGACCGGGGAGCTGTTTTTT.

CDR3 DNA sequence: TGTGCCAGCAGTAGACGAAGACAAGATCTCTATGGCTACACCTTC. Protein: CASSRRRQDLYGYTF. This sequence joins TRBV27 and TRBJ1-2; D is unclear. Trimming took 5 bases from V and 4 from J, leaving 17 bases between them. The CDR3 sequence is 15 residues long. CDR1 MNHEY and CDR2 SMNVEV come from the germline V gene (reference sequence).

V and J are TRBV7-9 and TRBJ1-1; possibly TRBD1 for D (5 bases). Germline values: CDR1 SEHNR, CDR2 FQNEAQ (reference sequence). V was pared by 2 bases and J by 0 bases, with 7 bases between. The CDR3 is 14 residues long. The CDR3: CASSLQGLNTEAFF. The CDR3, as DNA: TGTGCCAGCAGCTTACAGGGTTTGAACACTGAAGCTTTCTTT. The entire variable domain, with the rest obtained from reference TRBV7-9 and TRBJ1-1, is as follows: DTGVSQNPRHKITKRGQNVTFRCDPISEHNRLYWYRQTLGQGPEFLTYFQNEAQLEKSRLLSDRFSAERPKGSFSTLEIQRTEQGDSAMYLCASSLQGLNTEAFFGQGTRLTVV.

The chain has TRBV7-9 and TRBJ2-7; D is uncertain. Germline-derived CDR1 and CDR2 are SEHNR and FQNEAQ (reference sequence). Deletions cut 8 bases from V and 2 bases from J, with 16 bases between. There are 14 residues in the CDR3. The chain's CDR3 is CASQAETVTYEQYF. DNA of the CDR3: TGTGCCAGCCAAGCAGAGACTGTAACCTACGAGCAGTACTTC.

The V call is TRBV4-3, the J call TRBJ2-1; 9 nucleotides line up with TRBD1. CDR3 size: 16 residues. Germline trimming cut 0 bases from V and 6 bases from J; bases unmatched to any gene: 6. From germline, CDR1 is LGHNA and CDR2 YSLEER. DNA for the CDR3: TGCGCCAGCAGCCAAGATTCTTCGGACAGGGGCAATGAGCAGTTCTTC. This codes for CASSQDSSDRGNEQFF.

V and J are TRBV6-6 and TRBJ2-2; no clear D gene. Trimming took off 5 bases at V and 6 bases at J, with 10 bases between the two ends. The CDR3 sequence is 13 residues long. The germline V gene has CDR1 MNHNY and CDR2 SVGAGI (reference sequence). The CDR3 nucleotides read TGTGCCAGCAGTGAGAGGTCGCCCGGGGAGCTGTTTTTT. This codes for CASSERSPGELFF.

V is TRBV4-1 and J is TRBJ2-3, with TRBD2 as a possible D gene (5 bases). The CDR3 spans 16 residues. Deletions cut 6 bases from V and 2 bases from J, with 18 bases between. Germline assignment: CDR1 MGHRA and CDR2 YSYEKL. In DNA, the CDR3 is TGCGCCAGCAGTCTCGTAGAGGGAGTGGCCACAGATACGCAGTATTTT. This gives the protein CASSLVEGVATDTQYF.

The V call is TRBV7-9, the J call TRBJ2-2, with D unclear. This CDR3 contains 13 residues. V was clipped by 2 bases and J by 5 bases, with 6 bases between them. The germline V gene has CDR1 SEHNR and CDR2 FQNEAQ (reference sequence). The DNA for the CDR3 is TGTGCCAGCAGCTTAACGGTGACCGGGGAGCTGTTTTTT. Translating gives CASSLTVTGELFF.

Points on this clone: Other DNA sequences in this specimen translate into the identical CDR3. The V gene is TRBV2, the J gene TRBJ1-1; TRBD1 matches 9 bases. Germline assignment: CDR1 SNHLY and CDR2 FYNNEI. The CDR3 loop spans 15 amino acids. With V trimmed by 2 bases and J by 4 bases, 5 bases remained unmatched. CDR3: CASSESWTGVTEAFF. The CDR3, as DNA: TGTGCCAGCAGTGAAAGTTGGACAGGGGTCACTGAAGCTTTCTTT.

The chain joins TRBV2 to TRBJ1-2; D may be TRBD1 (5 bases). The CDR3 loop spans 15 amino acids. Germline V lookup: CDR1 SNHLY, CDR2 FYNNEI. V was shortened by 0 bases and J by 8 bases, with 16 bases between the two germline ends. CDR3 DNA: TGTGCCAGCAGTGAAGCGCGGCGGACAAAGGGGGGCTACACCTTC. The encoded protein is CASSEARRTKGGYTF.

This clone was detected only a few times. The chain has TRBV6-5 and TRBJ1-1; 9 nucleotides agree with TRBD1. After removal of 8 bases from V and 7 bases from J, the junction contained 11 bases not matched to a gene. From germline, CDR1 is MNHEY and CDR2 SVGAGI. This CDR3 is built from 14 residues. The CDR3 nucleotides are TGTGCCAGCGGCCCTGGGGACAGGGCCGGTGAAGCTTTCTTT. This codes for CASGPGDRAGEAFF.

The CDR3 sequence is CASSETLGGKDNEQFF. The CDR3 DNA reads as TGCGCCAGCAGTGAGACCTTGGGGGGGAAGGACAATGAGCAGTTCTTC. This sequence joins TRBV10-1 and TRBJ2-1; 7 bases are a match to TRBD2. Germline CDR1 reads WNHNN; CDR2 reads SYGVQD (reference sequence). The CDR3 has 16 amino acids. V trimming: 2 bases; J trimming: 5 bases; junction bases outside the gene matches: 9.

V and J are TRBV2 and TRBJ2-5; D not resolved. Per germline, CDR1 SNHLY and CDR2 FYNNEI. V was clipped by 4 bases and J by 5 bases, with 17 bases between them. The CDR3 has 15 amino acids. CDR3 nucleotide sequence: TGTGCCAGCAGTGTCCAGCGAATGAATGGGGAGACCCAGTACTTC. It yields the protein CASSVQRMNGETQYF. Complete variable domain (other parts from reference TRBV2 and TRBJ2-5): EPEVTQTPSHQVTQMGQEVILRCVPISNHLYFYWYRQILGQKVEFLVSFYNNEISEKSEIFDDQFSVERPDGSNFTLKIRSTKLEDSAMYFCASSVQRMNGETQYFGPGTRLLVL.

The CDR3 sequence is CASSLSRRGTTDTQYF. CDR3 nucleotides: TGTGCCAGCAGCTTAAGTCGGCGGGGAACCACAGATACGCAGTATTTT. The chain has TRBV7-8 and TRBJ2-3, with D perhaps matching TRBD2 (6 bases). The germline V and J ends were trimmed by 2 bases and 2 bases, with 14 bases remaining between them. CDR1 is SGHVS and CDR2 is FQNEAQ in the germline V gene. The CDR3 sequence is 16 residues long.

This chain links TRBV2 with TRBJ2-7; 7 bases map to TRBD2. Germline V gene sequence: CDR1 SNHLY, CDR2 FYNNEI. V lost 5 bases, J lost 3 bases, and 13 bases stayed unmatched. The CDR3 length is 16 residues. The DNA of the CDR3 is TGTGCCAGCAGTCCCTCCCTTACTAGCGTCTACTACGAGCAGTACTTC. It is translated as CASSPSLTSVYYEQYF.

This sequence joins TRBV6-5 and TRBJ1-2, with D unclear. The CDR3 has 13 residues. The V and J ends lost 10 bases and 0 bases respectively, with 12 bases between them. Germline V lookup: CDR1 MNHEY, CDR2 SVGAGI. As DNA, the CDR3 is TGTGCCACCTCGGTTTTGGCTAACTATGGCTACACCTTC. Its protein is CATSVLANYGYTF.

This clone has only one observation. The chain recombines TRBV19 with TRBJ2-1; possibly TRBD2 for D (5 bases). Germline V lookup: CDR1 LNHDA, CDR2 SQIVND (reference sequence). The CDR3 consists of 15 residues. V was pared by 2 bases and J by 7 bases, with 15 bases between. The CDR3 loop is CASSISLAQTNEQFF. The CDR3 coding sequence is TGTGCCAGTAGTATATCGCTAGCTCAAACGAATGAGCAGTTCTTC.

The chain is built from TRBV6-4 and TRBJ1-2; D not certain. Germline lookup yields CDR1 MRHNA and CDR2 SNTAGT. The V end was cut by 5 bases, the J end by 0 bases, with 7 bases between. The CDR3 is made up of 13 amino acids. The CDR3 loop reads CASSFGANYGYTF. CDR3 bases: TGTGCCAGCAGTTTCGGAGCTAACTATGGCTACACCTTC.

The chain has TRBV9 and TRBJ2-7, with 9 bases matching TRBD1. This CDR3 has 14 amino acids. In germline, CDR1 is SGDLS, CDR2 YYNGEE. Trimming took 0 bases from V and 5 from J; bases not matched to a gene: 3. Here the CDR3 DNA reads TGTGCCAGCAGCGTAGGGGACAGGGCAAACGAGCAGTACTTC. It yields the protein CASSVGDRANEQYF. Full variable domain (missing parts from reference TRBV9 and TRBJ2-7): DSGVTQTPKHLITATGQRVTLRCSPRSGDLSVYWYQQSLDQGLQFLIQYYNGEERAKGNILERFSAQQFPDLHSELNLSSLELGDSALYFCASSVGDRANEQYFGPGTRLTVT.

The gene calls are TRBV5-1 and TRBJ1-1; TRBD1 is a possible D gene (5 bases). Trimming removed 0 bases from V and 0 bases from J, with 9 bases in between. The length of the CDR3 is 15 residues. CDR1 and CDR2 from the germline V gene are SGHRS and YFSETQ. The CDR3 coding sequence is TGCGCCAGCAGCTTGGAAGGGGTGATGAACACTGAAGCTTTCTTT. It yields the protein CASSLEGVMNTEAFF.

The sample holds a few counts of this clone. The J gene is TRBJ2-7, the V gene TRBV11-3; 9 bases map to TRBD2. The CDR3 has 16 residues. V shed 1 base and J 5 bases; nucleotides not matched to a gene: 9. The germline gives CDR1 SGHNT, CDR2 YENEEA. The CDR3 here is CASSLGLASGNHEQYF. The CDR3 region has the DNA TGTGCCAGCAGCTTAGGTCTCGCTAGCGGGAACCACGAGCAGTACTTC.

The CDR3: CASSLNLPYYNEKLFF. CDR3 coding DNA: TGTGCCAGCAGTTTGAACCTCCCCTATTATAATGAAAAACTGTTTTTT. The chain has TRBV6-5 and TRBJ1-4; no clear D. The germline V gene has CDR1 MNHEY and CDR2 SVGAGI. The CDR3 runs 16 residues. V was shortened by 4 bases and J by 4 bases, with 16 bases between the two germline ends.

This sequence joins TRBV5-1 and TRBJ2-5; 9 bases match TRBD2. Losses at the gene ends were 0 bases for V and 5 bases for J; bases not matched to a gene: 8. This CDR3 region has 16 residues. The germline CDR1 and CDR2 sequences are SGHRS and YFSETQ. CDR3 DNA sequence: TGCGCCAGCAGCTTGGTTAGCGGGAGTGGGACGGAGACCCAGTACTTC. This codes for CASSLVSGSGTETQYF.